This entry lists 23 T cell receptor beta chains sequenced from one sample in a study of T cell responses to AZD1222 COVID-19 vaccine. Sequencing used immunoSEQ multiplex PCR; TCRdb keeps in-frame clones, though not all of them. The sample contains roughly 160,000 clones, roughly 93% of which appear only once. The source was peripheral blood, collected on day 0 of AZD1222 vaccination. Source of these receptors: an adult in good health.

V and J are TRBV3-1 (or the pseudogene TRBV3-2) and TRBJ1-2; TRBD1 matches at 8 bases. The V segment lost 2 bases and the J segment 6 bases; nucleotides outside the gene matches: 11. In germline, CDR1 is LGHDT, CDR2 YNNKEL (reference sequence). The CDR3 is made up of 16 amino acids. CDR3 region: CASSQRTGFNRNGYTF. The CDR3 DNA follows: TGTGCCAGCAGCCAACGGACAGGGTTTAATCGCAATGGCTACACCTTC.

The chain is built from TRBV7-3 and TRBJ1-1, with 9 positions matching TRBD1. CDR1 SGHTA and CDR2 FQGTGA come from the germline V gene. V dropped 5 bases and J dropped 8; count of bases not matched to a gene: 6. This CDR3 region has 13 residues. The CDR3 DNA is TGTGCCAGCAGCCCGGGACAGGGTAGGGAAGCTTTCTTT. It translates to CASSPGQGREAFF. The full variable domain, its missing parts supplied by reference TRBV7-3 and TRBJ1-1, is GAGVSQTPSNKVTEKGKYVELRCDPISGHTALYWYRQSLGQGPEFLIYFQGTGAADDSGLPNDRFFAVRPEGSVSTLKIQRTERGDSAVYLCASSPGQGREAFFGQGTRLTVV.

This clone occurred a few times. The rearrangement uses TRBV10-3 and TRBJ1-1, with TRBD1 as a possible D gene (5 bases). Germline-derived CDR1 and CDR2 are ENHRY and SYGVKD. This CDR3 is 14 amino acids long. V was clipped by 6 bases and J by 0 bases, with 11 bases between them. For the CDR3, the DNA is TGTGCCATCAGGGAGGACAAGCTGAACACTGAAGCTTTCTTT. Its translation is CAIREDKLNTEAFF.

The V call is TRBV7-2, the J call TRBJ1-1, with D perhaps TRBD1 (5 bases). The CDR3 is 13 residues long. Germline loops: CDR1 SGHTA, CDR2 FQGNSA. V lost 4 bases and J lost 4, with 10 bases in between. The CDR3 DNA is TGTGCCAGCAGCTCTAATCAGGGCACTGAAGCTTTCTTT. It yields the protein CASSSNQGTEAFF.

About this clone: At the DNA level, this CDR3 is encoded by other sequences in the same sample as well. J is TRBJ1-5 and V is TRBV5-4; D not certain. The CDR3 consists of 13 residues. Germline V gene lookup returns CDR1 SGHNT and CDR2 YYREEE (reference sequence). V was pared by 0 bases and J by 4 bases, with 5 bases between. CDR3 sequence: CASSLGLNQPQHF. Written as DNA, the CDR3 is TGTGCCAGCAGCTTGGGCTTAAATCAGCCCCAGCATTTT. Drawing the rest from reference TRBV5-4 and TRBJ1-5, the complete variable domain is ETGVTQSPTHLIKTRGQQVTLRCSSQSGHNTVSWYQQALGQGPQFIFQYYREEENGRGNFPPRFSGLQFPNYSSELNVNALELDDSALYLCASSLGLNQPQHFGDGTRLSIL.

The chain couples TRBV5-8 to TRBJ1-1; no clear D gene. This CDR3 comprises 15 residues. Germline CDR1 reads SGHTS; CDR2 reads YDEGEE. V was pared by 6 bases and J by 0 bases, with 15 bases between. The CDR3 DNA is TGTGCCAGCACTCCTCGGGCTTTGGTGAACACTGAAGCTTTCTTT. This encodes CASTPRALVNTEAFF.

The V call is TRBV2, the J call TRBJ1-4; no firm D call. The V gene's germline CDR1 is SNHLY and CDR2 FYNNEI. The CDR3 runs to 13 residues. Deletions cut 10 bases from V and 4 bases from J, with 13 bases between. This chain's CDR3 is CANTRGSNEKLFF. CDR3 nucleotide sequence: TGTGCCAACACACGTGGAAGTAATGAAAAACTGTTTTTT.

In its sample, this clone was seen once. This chain's CDR3 is CSVGGFQGVPEKLFF. In DNA form, the CDR3 reads TGCAGCGTTGGGGGTTTTCAGGGGGTCCCTGAAAAACTGTTTTTT. V and J are TRBV29-1 and TRBJ1-4; the match to TRBD1 covers 7 bases. Looked up from germline, CDR1 is SQVTM and CDR2 is ANQGSEA. The CDR3 sequence is 15 residues long. V was pared by 4 bases and J by 7 bases, with 12 bases of the junction left unmatched. The full variable domain, its missing parts supplied by reference TRBV29-1 and TRBJ1-4, is SAVISQKPSRDICQRGTSLTIQCQVDSQVTMMFWYRQQPGQSLTLIATANQGSEATYESGFVIDKFPISRPNLTFSTLTVSNMSPEDSSIYLCSVGGFQGVPEKLFFGSGTQLSVL.

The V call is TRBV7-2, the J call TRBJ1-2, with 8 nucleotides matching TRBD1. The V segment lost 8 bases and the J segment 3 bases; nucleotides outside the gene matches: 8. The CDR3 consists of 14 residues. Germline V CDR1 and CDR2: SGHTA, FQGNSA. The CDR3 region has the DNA TGTGCCAGCGGTCACGGACAGGGTCACTATGGCTACACCTTC. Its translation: CASGHGQGHYGYTF.

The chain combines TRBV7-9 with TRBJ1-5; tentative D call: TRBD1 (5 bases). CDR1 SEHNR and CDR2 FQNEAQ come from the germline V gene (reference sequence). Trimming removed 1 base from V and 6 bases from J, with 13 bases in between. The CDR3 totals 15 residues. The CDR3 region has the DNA TGTGCCAGCAGCTTAGAAGGCAGGGTAGGTCAGCCCCAGCATTTT. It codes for CASSLEGRVGQPQHF.

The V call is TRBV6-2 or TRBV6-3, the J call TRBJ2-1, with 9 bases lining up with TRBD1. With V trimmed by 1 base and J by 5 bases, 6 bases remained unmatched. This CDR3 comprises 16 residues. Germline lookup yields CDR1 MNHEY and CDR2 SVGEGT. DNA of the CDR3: TGTGCCAGCAGTTACTTGGGACAGGGTCGTGACAATGAGCAGTTCTTC. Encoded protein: CASSYLGQGRDNEQFF.

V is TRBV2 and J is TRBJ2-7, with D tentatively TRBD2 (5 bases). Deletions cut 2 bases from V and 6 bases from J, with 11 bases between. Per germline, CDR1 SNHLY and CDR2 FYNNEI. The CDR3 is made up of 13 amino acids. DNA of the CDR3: TGTGCCAGCAGTGAATCGGGGTTGGGCGAGCAGTACTTC. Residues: CASSESGLGEQYF.

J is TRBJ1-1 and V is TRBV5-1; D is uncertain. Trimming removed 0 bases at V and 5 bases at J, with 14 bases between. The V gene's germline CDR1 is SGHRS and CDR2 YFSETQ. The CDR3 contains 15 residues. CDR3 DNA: TGCGCCAGCAGCTTGGCCGGGATTCAAGGGACTGAAGCTTTCTTT. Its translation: CASSLAGIQGTEAFF.

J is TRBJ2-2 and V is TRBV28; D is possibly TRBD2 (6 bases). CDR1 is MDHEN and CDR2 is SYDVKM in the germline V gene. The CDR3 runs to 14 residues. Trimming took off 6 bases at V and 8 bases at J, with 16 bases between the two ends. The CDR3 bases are TGTGCCAGCAGACCCACGGGGGTCTTGGGGGAGCTGTTTTTT. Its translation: CASRPTGVLGELFF.

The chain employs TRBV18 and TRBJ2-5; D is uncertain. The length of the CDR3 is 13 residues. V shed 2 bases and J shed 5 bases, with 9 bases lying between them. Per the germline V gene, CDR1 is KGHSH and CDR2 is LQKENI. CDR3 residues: CASSPGASETQYF. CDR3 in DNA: TGTGCCAGCTCACCAGGAGCATCGGAGACCCAGTACTTC.

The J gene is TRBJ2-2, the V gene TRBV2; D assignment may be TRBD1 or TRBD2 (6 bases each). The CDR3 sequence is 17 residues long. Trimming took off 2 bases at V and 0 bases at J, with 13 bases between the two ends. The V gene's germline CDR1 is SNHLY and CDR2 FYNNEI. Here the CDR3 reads CASSERGGTTNTGELFF. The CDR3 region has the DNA TGTGCCAGCAGTGAACGTGGAGGGACAACGAACACCGGGGAGCTGTTTTTT.

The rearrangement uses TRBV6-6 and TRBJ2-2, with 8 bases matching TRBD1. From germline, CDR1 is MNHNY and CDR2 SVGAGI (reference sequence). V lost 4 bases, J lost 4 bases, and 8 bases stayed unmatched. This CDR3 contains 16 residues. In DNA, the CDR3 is TGTGCCAGCAGTTCCAAGACAGGGGAACTCACCGGGGAGCTGTTTTTT. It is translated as CASSSKTGELTGELFF.

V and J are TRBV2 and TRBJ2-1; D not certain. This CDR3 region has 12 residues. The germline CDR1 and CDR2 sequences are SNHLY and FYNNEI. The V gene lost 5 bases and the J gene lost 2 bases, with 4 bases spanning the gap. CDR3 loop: CASSPPYNEQFF. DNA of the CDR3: TGTGCCAGCAGTCCCCCCTACAATGAGCAGTTCTTC.

The CDR3 DNA reads TGCGCCAGCAGCCTCATCGGACAGGGTAATAATTCACCCCTCCACTTT. Translation: CASSLIGQGNNSPLHF. This chain links TRBV5-1 with TRBJ1-6; 8 bases match TRBD1. There are 16 residues in the CDR3. The germline V gene encodes CDR1 SGHRS and CDR2 YFSETQ. The V gene end was trimmed by 4 bases and the J gene end by 5 bases; junction bases not matched to a gene: 8.

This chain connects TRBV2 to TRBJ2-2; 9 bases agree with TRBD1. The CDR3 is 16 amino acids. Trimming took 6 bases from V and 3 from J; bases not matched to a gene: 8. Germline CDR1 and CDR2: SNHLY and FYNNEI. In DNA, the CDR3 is TGTGCCAGCAGAGCTTCCGGGACAGGGTACACCGGGGAGCTGTTTTTT. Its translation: CASRASGTGYTGELFF.

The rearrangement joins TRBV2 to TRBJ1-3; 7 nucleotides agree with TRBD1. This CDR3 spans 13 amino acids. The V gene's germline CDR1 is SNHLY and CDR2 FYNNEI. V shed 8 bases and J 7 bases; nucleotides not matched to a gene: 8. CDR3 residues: CASADRQTNTIYF. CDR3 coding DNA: TGTGCCAGCGCGGACAGGCAAACCAACACCATATATTTT.

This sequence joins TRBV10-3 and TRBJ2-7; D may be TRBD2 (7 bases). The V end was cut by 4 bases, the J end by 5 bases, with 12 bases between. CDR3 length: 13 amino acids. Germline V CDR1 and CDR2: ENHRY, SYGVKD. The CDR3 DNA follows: TGTGCCATCAGTGGTAGGGGGAGGGACGAGCAGTACTTC. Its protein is CAISGRGRDEQYF.

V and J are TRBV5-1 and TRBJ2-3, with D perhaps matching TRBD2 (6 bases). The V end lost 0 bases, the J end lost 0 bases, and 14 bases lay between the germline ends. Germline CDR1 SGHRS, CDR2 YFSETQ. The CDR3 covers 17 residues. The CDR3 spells CASSLGRGGMSTDTQYF. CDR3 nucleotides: TGCGCCAGCAGCTTGGGCCGTGGGGGGATGAGCACAGATACGCAGTATTTT.